The 30 T cell receptor beta chains below all came from one sample that was sequenced in a study of technical replicates of blood from several donors. Sequencing was performed with immunoSEQ multiplex PCR; in TCRdb, only in-frame clones are kept and a portion is missing. Of tens of thousands of clones detected, 95% to 97% appear once; the ten largest clones hold around 0.3%. Sequenced sample: T cells isolated from PBMCs. The receptors stem from a human donor in good health.

The chain uses TRBV28 and TRBJ1-2; 7 nucleotides align to TRBD1. The CDR3 spans 14 residues. In germline, CDR1 is MDHEN, CDR2 SYDVKM. V gave up 9 bases and J gave up 1 base; unmatched junction bases: 8. This chain's CDR3 is CASRAGGGNYGYTF. DNA for the CDR3: TGTGCCAGTAGGGCAGGGGGTGGTAACTATGGCTACACCTTC.

A single count supports this clone. The chain is built from TRBV4-3 and TRBJ2-1, with D maybe TRBD2 (6 bases). The V end was cut by 1 base, the J end by 5 bases, with 12 bases between. The CDR3 consists of 15 residues. Germline lookup yields CDR1 LGHNA and CDR2 YSLEER. CDR3 region: CASSQGWTTHNEQFF. The CDR3 nucleotides read TGCGCCAGCAGCCAAGGGTGGACTACACACAATGAGCAGTTCTTC.

The chain employs TRBV28 and TRBJ1-2, with TRBD1 matching 8 bases. Losses at the gene ends were 7 bases for V and 4 bases for J; bases not matched to a gene: 8. This CDR3 is built from 14 residues. Germline loops: CDR1 MDHEN, CDR2 SYDVKM. CDR3 sequence: CASTAVDRGYGYTF. CDR3 sequence (DNA): TGTGCCAGCACTGCAGTCGACAGGGGCTATGGCTACACCTTC.

J is TRBJ1-5 and V is TRBV6-6; the D is unclear. This CDR3 is 14 amino acids long. Germline CDR1 reads MNHNY; CDR2 reads SVGAGI (reference sequence). V lost 0 bases and J lost 4, with 7 bases in between. CDR3 sequence: CASSYSGGNQPQHF. Here the CDR3 DNA reads TGTGCCAGCAGTTACTCGGGCGGGAATCAGCCCCAGCATTTT.

This clone has only a few counts. This chain connects TRBV9 to TRBJ2-3; a possible D gene is TRBD2 (6 bases). The V end lost 0 bases, the J end lost 1 base, and 15 bases lay between the germline ends. CDR3 length: 17 amino acids. The V gene's germline CDR1 is SGDLS and CDR2 YYNGEE. The CDR3 coding sequence is TGTGCCAGCAGCGTAGCGGGAGCGATACTTGGCACAGATACGCAGTATTTT. It specifies CASSVAGAILGTDTQYF.

The rearrangement uses TRBV5-6 and TRBJ1-3; D may be TRBD1 (5 bases). The CDR3 is made up of 13 amino acids. Germline lookup yields CDR1 SGHDT and CDR2 YYEEEE. Trimming cost V 4 bases and J 9 bases, with 14 bases left between them. CDR3 loop: CASSLGEGITIYF. The CDR3, as DNA: TGTGCCAGCAGCCTTGGGGAGGGGATCACCATATATTTT.

As to this clone: Germline is not matched at one junction end, which may reflect a read error. The chain links TRBV7-2 to TRBJ1-2; D is perhaps TRBD1 (5 bases). CDR1 and CDR2 from the germline V gene are SGHTA and FQGNSA. The length of the CDR3 is 9 residues. The CDR3 DNA reads TGTGCCAGCAGCTTAGCATCAGGGTTC. As protein: CASSLASGF.

Details on this clone: Sequence at one end of the junction differs from germline and may be a read error. This CDR3 is CASSQGAGSLKEKLFF. The CDR3 coding sequence is TGTGCTAGCAGCCAAGGGGCGGGATCCTTGAAAGAAAAACTGTTTTTT. The chain is built from TRBV14 and TRBJ1-4, with a weak D call TRBD1 (5 bases). This CDR3 is built from 16 residues. From germline, CDR1 is SGHDN and CDR2 FVKESK.

The rearrangement links TRBV5-6 to TRBJ1-1; D might be TRBD1 (5 bases). Trimming stripped 2 bases from V and 2 bases from J, with 10 bases between. CDR3 length: 14 residues. CDR1 and CDR2 (germline): SGHDT, YYEEEE. The CDR3 DNA sequence: TGTGCCAGCAGCTTTCCTAGGGGCAACACTGAAGCTTTCTTT. As protein: CASSFPRGNTEAFF.

The CDR3 loop is CASSLLGGEQFF. The CDR3 DNA follows: TGTGCCAGCAGCTTACTAGGGGGTGAGCAGTTCTTC. V and J are TRBV11-3 and TRBJ2-1, with D maybe TRBD1 (6 bases). Germline values: CDR1 SGHNT, CDR2 YENEEA. Trimming took off 2 bases at V and 9 bases at J, with 8 bases between the two ends. The CDR3 consists of 12 residues. The full variable domain, completed using reference TRBV11-3 and TRBJ2-1, is EAGVVQSPRYKIIEKKQPVAFWCNPISGHNTLYWYLQNLGQGPELLIRYENEEAVDDSQLPKDRFSAERLKGVDSTLKIQPAELGDSAVYLCASSLLGGEQFFGPGTRLTVL.

V is TRBV4-1 and J is TRBJ2-5, with 7 nucleotides matching TRBD2. The CDR3 totals 18 residues. The ends lost 0 bases at V and 2 bases at J; junction bases unmatched: 12. CDR1 MGHRA and CDR2 YSYEKL come from the germline V gene. The DNA for the CDR3 is TGCGCCAGCAGCCAAGAGCTTACGGGGGAGGGAGATCAAGAGACCCAGTACTTC. Translating gives CASSQELTGEGDQETQYF.

This clone was detected once. The chain carries TRBV19 and TRBJ2-1, with 8 bases that match TRBD2. The junction had 16 bases not matched to a gene; V was cut back by 7 bases and J by 8 bases. Germline CDR1 and CDR2: LNHDA and SQIVND (reference sequence). CDR3 length: 16 amino acids. The CDR3 DNA follows: TGTGCCAGTAATGGGGGCTTCGGCGGGAGGATCTATGAGCAGTTCTTC. It is translated as CASNGGFGGRIYEQFF.

The chain carries TRBV19 and TRBJ2-7; 8 nucleotides line up with TRBD2. CDR1 is LNHDA and CDR2 is SQIVND in the germline V gene (reference sequence). V shed 0 bases, J shed 6 bases, and the junction held 4 bases outside the gene matches. The CDR3 sequence is 14 residues long. The CDR3 DNA follows: TGTGCCAGTAGTATAGAGCGGGAGGCCCCCGAGCAGTACTTC. This translates into CASSIEREAPEQYF. Full variable domain (remainder filled in from reference TRBV19 and TRBJ2-7): DGGITQSPKYLFRKEGQNVTLSCEQNLNHDAMYWYRQDPGQGLRLIYYSQIVNDFQKGDIAEGYSVSREKKESFPLTVTSAQKNPTAFYLCASSIEREAPEQYFGPGTRLTVT.

The chain is built from TRBV6-5 and TRBJ1-4; 9 bases line up with TRBD1. The CDR3 totals 15 residues. V lost 4 bases to trimming and J lost 3 bases; unmatched junction nucleotides: 3. CDR1 and CDR2 (germline): MNHEY, SVGAGI. The CDR3 DNA reads TGTGCCAGCAGTTCACAGGGGGCCCCTAATGAAAAACTGTTTTTT. Its protein is CASSSQGAPNEKLFF.

This chain links TRBV30 with TRBJ2-1; 9 nucleotides line up with TRBD2. The CDR3 loop spans 16 amino acids. The V gene end was trimmed by 1 base and the J gene end by 4 bases; junction bases not matched to a gene: 8. Germline CDR1 and CDR2: GTSNPN and SVGIG (reference sequence). The CDR3 is CAWSGSLSGRYNEQFF. In DNA form, the CDR3 reads TGTGCCTGGAGTGGATCCCTGAGCGGGAGGTACAATGAGCAGTTCTTC. Supplemented by reference TRBV30 and TRBJ2-1, the full variable domain reads SQTIHQWPATLVQPVGSPLSLECTVEGTSNPNLYWYRQAAGRGLQLLFYSVGIGQISSEVPQNLSASRPQDRQFILSSKKLLLSDSGFYLCAWSGSLSGRYNEQFFGPGTRLTVL.

This clone was seen a single time. The V call is TRBV29-1, the J call TRBJ1-4; TRBD1 matches at 7 bases. The germline gives CDR1 SQVTM, CDR2 ANQGSEA. There are 16 residues in the CDR3. With 1 base clipped from V and 10 bases from J, the junction kept 15 bases outside the gene matches. This CDR3 reads CSVEGGQDSPGVKLFF. As DNA, the CDR3 is TGCAGCGTTGAAGGTGGACAGGACAGCCCGGGGGTAAAACTGTTTTTT.

The chain recombines TRBV9 with TRBJ2-7, with 10 positions matching TRBD2. Trimming at V came to 0 bases and at J to 5 bases, leaving 5 bases not matched to a gene. The CDR3 runs 15 residues. CDR1 and CDR2 (germline): SGDLS, YYNGEE. CDR3 in DNA: TGTGCCAGCAGCGTAGGCCTAGCGGGAGACAACGAGCAGTACTTC. Translation gives CASSVGLAGDNEQYF.

The rearrangement uses TRBV7-9 and TRBJ1-4; D possibly corresponds to TRBD1 (5 bases). The CDR3 consists of 16 residues. Trimming removed 5 bases from V and 7 bases from J, with 20 bases in between. Per the germline V gene, CDR1 is SEHNR and CDR2 is FQNEAQ (reference sequence). Here the CDR3 DNA reads TGTGCCAGCAGCCCACCAACAGGTTCCGGGGGTGAAAAACTGTTTTTT. It yields the protein CASSPPTGSGGEKLFF.

This chain links TRBV28 with TRBJ2-7; a weak D match, TRBD2 (6 bases). This CDR3 comprises 14 residues. V was trimmed by 1 base and J by 4 bases, leaving 11 bases between them. Germline assignment: CDR1 MDHEN and CDR2 SYDVKM. The CDR3 region has the DNA TGTGCCAGCAGTTTATCGGGACTTATTTACGAGCAGTACTTC. It yields the protein CASSLSGLIYEQYF.

This clone occurred once. The chain uses TRBV13 and TRBJ2-2; maybe TRBD1 (5 bases). The CDR3 loop spans 14 amino acids. CDR1 and CDR2 from the germline V gene are PRHDT and FYEKMQ (reference sequence). The V gene lost 0 bases and the J gene lost 5 bases, with 7 bases spanning the gap. CDR3 sequence: CASSLGPGTGELFF. The CDR3 nucleotides read TGTGCCAGCAGCTTAGGCCCAGGGACCGGGGAGCTGTTTTTT.

This clone came up once. This chain links TRBV30 with TRBJ2-7; perhaps TRBD1 as D (5 bases). CDR1 GTSNPN and CDR2 SVGIG come from the germline V gene (reference sequence). The V gene lost 2 bases and the J gene lost 6 bases, with 11 bases spanning the gap. There are 12 residues in the CDR3. The DNA for the CDR3 is TGTGCCTGGAGTCCCAGGGAAGTCGAGCAGTACTTC. Its protein product is CAWSPREVEQYF.

This sequence joins TRBV7-9 and TRBJ1-4; tentative D call: TRBD1 (5 bases). With 5 bases removed from V and 4 bases from J, the gap between germline ends came to 11 bases. The CDR3 consists of 14 residues. Germline CDR1 reads SEHNR; CDR2 reads FQNEAQ (reference sequence). CDR3 sequence: CASSKGNYNEKLFF. DNA for the CDR3: TGTGCCAGCAGCAAGGGGAATTATAATGAAAAACTGTTTTTT.

V gene TRBV6-6 combines with J gene TRBJ1-1, with TRBD1 as a possible D gene (5 bases). Germline CDR1 reads MNHNY; CDR2 reads SVGAGI (reference sequence). The CDR3 is made up of 14 amino acids. V was pared by 6 bases and J by 3 bases, with 14 bases between. The CDR3, as DNA: TGTGCCAGCAGAGAACAGGAGTCGTACACTGAAGCTTTCTTT. Protein: CASREQESYTEAFF.

J is TRBJ2-1 and V is TRBV6-1; 8 positions agree with TRBD2. V was clipped by 5 bases and J by 11 bases; unmatched bases: 5. CDR1 is MNHNS, CDR2 SASEGT, per germline. CDR3 length: 12 residues. As DNA, the CDR3 is TGTGCCAGCAGTACCGGGACTAGTAAGCAGTTCTTC. Translated: CASSTGTSKQFF.

The chain uses TRBV7-2 and TRBJ2-1; 12 bases map to TRBD2. Germline values: CDR1 SGHTA, CDR2 FQGNSA. Trimming at V came to 6 bases and at J to 6 bases, leaving 6 bases not matched to a gene. CDR3 length: 15 residues. CDR3 DNA sequence: TGTGCCAGCAGACATACTAGCGGGAGGCCCAATGAGCAGTTCTTC. Translating gives CASRHTSGRPNEQFF.

The chain joins TRBV7-9 to TRBJ1-5; TRBD1 matches at 11 bases. With V trimmed by 5 bases and J by 7 bases, 10 bases remained unmatched. Looked up from germline, CDR1 is SEHNR and CDR2 is FQNEAQ (reference sequence). The CDR3 covers 16 residues. The CDR3: CASSLWTGGLRQPQHF. CDR3 bases: TGTGCCAGCAGCCTCTGGACAGGGGGCTTGAGGCAGCCCCAGCATTTT.

The chain joins TRBV12-5 to TRBJ1-1; 8 positions agree with TRBD1. Germline V CDR1 and CDR2: LGHNT, FRNRAP. The CDR3 sequence is 15 residues long. The ends lost 0 bases at V and 5 bases at J; junction bases unmatched: 5. The CDR3 DNA is TGTGCTAGTGGTTTGGTAGCAGGGGGCTTAACTGAAGCTTTCTTT. Its protein product is CASGLVAGGLTEAFF. Drawing the rest from reference TRBV12-5 and TRBJ1-1, the complete variable domain is DARVTQTPRHKVTEMGQEVTMRCQPILGHNTVFWYRQTMMQGLELLAYFRNRAPLDDSGMPKDRFSAEMPDATLATLKIQPSEPRDSAVYFCASGLVAGGLTEAFFGQGTRLTVV.

V usage is TRBV7-3 and J usage is TRBJ2-3, with D unclear. The CDR3 is 15 amino acids. The V end lost 2 bases, the J end lost 6 bases, and 15 bases lay between the germline ends. From germline, CDR1 is SGHTA and CDR2 FQGTGA. CDR3 nucleotides: TGTGCCAGCAGCTTATCGACACAGCTCTTGGATACGCAGTATTTT. Translation gives CASSLSTQLLDTQYF.

This rearrangement joins TRBV19 to TRBJ2-1; 9 nucleotides align to TRBD1. Germline CDR1 LNHDA, CDR2 SQIVND (reference sequence). The CDR3 spans 14 residues. V was pared by 10 bases and J by 3 bases, with 7 bases of the junction left unmatched. In nucleotides, the CDR3 is TGTGCCATCGCGGAGACAGGGGGCTACAATGAGCAGTTCTTC. It encodes CAIAETGGYNEQFF. The entire variable domain, with the rest obtained from reference TRBV19 and TRBJ2-1, is as follows: DGGITQSPKYLFRKEGQNVTLSCEQNLNHDAMYWYRQDPGQGLRLIYYSQIVNDFQKGDIAEGYSVSREKKESFPLTVTSAQKNPTAFYLCAIAETGGYNEQFFGPGTRLTVL.

The rearrangement joins TRBV9 to TRBJ1-3; 7 nucleotides line up with TRBD1. With 1 base clipped from V and 0 bases from J, the junction kept 10 bases outside the gene matches. The CDR3 loop spans 18 amino acids. Germline CDR1 reads SGDLS; CDR2 reads YYNGEE. CDR3 in DNA: TGTGCCAGCAGCGTACAGGGGGTCACCGTCTCCTCTGGAAACACCATATATTTT. Protein: CASSVQGVTVSSGNTIYF.